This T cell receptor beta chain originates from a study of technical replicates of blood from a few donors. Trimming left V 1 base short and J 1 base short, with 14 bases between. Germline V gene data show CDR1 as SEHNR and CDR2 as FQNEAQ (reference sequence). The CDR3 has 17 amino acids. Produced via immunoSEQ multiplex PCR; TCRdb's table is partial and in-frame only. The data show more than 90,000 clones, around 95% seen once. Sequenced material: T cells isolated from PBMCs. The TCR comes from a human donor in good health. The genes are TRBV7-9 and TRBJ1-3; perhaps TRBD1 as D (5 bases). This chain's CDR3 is CASSLGTLRWSGNTIYF. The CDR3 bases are TGTGCCAGCAGCTTAGGGACACTTCGGTGGTCTGGAAACACCATATATTTT.